These 6 T cell receptor beta chains originate from one sample sequenced in a study of CD8+ T cells in alopecia areata (dated by TCRdb to 2017 to 2018). Reading the label with the study, this specimen's time point is: baseline before oral tofacitinib. Peripheral blood and lesional scalp punch biopsies were obtained from patients with alopecia areata. The library was produced with the immunoSEQ multiplex PCR assay. RNA was extracted from all samples and reverse transcribed into cDNA, which served as template for TCR sequencing. Imported from immuneACCESS, the table was reduced by TCRdb to in-frame sequences with V and J called. These copies leave out some clones; in studies compared against another copy, an unresolved V gene accounts for under half, and the cause of the remainder is not known. The sample table holds around 7,500 clones, of which around two thirds were seen once. The ten biggest clones cover roughly an eighth of the sample.

Sequencing was performed on skin, taken at week 0. These receptors came from a human donor with alopecia areata.

The chain is built from TRBV6-5 and TRBJ2-3, with TRBD2 identical over 10 bases. V was clipped by 8 bases and J by 5 bases; unmatched bases: 4. The CDR3 extends over 13 amino acids. The germline V gene has CDR1 MNHEY and CDR2 SVGAGI. CDR3 coding DNA: TGTGCCAGCCGGAGCGGGGGGGGAGATACGCAGTATTTT. Protein product: CASRSGGGDTQYF.

The J gene is TRBJ1-2, the V gene TRBV2, with D perhaps TRBD1 (6 bases). The CDR3 consists of 17 residues. Trimming cost V 10 bases and J 0 bases, with 24 bases left between them. Germline V CDR1 and CDR2: SNHLY, FYNNEI. This CDR3 reads CANRPPAGAGTNYGYTF. The CDR3 nucleotides are TGTGCCAACAGACCGCCCGCGGGGGCTGGGACTAACTATGGCTACACCTTC.

This clone occurred a few times. The chain is built from TRBV7-8 and TRBJ2-5; D gene uncertain. The CDR3 runs 13 residues. CDR1 is SGHVS, CDR2 FQNEAQ, per germline. Trimming left V 5 bases short and J 5 bases short, with 12 bases between. The CDR3 region has the DNA TGTGCCAGCAGCCCTACACGTGCGGAGACCCAGTACTTC. This translates into CASSPTRAETQYF.

This chain joins TRBV7-2 and TRBJ2-7, with D perhaps assigned TRBD1 or TRBD2 (6 bases each). CDR1 and CDR2 from the germline V gene are SGHTA and FQGNSA. V shed 1 base and J shed 0 bases, with 16 bases lying between them. There are 17 residues in the CDR3. CDR3 residues: CASSLVGGGQSSYEQYF. DNA for the CDR3: TGTGCCAGCAGCTTAGTAGGTGGGGGGCAGAGCTCCTACGAGCAGTACTTC.

This chain uses TRBV27 with TRBJ1-1, with TRBD1 as a possible D gene (6 bases). Germline V gene lookup returns CDR1 MNHEY and CDR2 SMNVEV (reference sequence). Trimming took off 4 bases at V and 0 bases at J, with 12 bases between the two ends. The CDR3 has 15 amino acids. This chain's CDR3 is CASSYRGLMNTEAFF. CDR3 in DNA: TGTGCCAGCAGTTACCGGGGGCTGATGAACACTGAAGCTTTCTTT.

The chain combines TRBV19 with TRBJ2-1; maybe TRBD2 (6 bases). The CDR3 runs 16 residues. With 5 bases removed from V and 5 bases from J, the gap between germline ends came to 19 bases. CDR1 LNHDA and CDR2 SQIVND come from the germline V gene (reference sequence). The CDR3 region has the DNA TGTGCCAGTAGTCTCAACCAGGGTCCGGGAGACAATGAGCAGTTCTTC. Its translation: CASSLNQGPGDNEQFF.